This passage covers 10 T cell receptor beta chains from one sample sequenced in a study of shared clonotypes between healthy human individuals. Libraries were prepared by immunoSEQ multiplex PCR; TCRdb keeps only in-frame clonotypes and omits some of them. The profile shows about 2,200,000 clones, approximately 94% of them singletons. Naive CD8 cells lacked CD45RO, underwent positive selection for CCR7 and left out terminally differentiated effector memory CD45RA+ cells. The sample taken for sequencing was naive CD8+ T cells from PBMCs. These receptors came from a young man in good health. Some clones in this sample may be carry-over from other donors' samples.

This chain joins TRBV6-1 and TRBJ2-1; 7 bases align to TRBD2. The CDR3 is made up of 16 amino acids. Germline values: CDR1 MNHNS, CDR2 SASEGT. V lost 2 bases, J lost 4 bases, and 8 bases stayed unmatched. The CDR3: CASSEWSGEGYNEQFF. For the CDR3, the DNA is TGTGCCAGCAGTGAATGGTCTGGGGAGGGATACAATGAGCAGTTCTTC.

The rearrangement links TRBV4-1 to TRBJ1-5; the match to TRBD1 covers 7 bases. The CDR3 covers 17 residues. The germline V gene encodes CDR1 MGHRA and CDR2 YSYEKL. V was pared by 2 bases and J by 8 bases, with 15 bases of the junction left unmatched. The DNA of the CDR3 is TGCGCCAGCAGCCAATTGCCGACAGGGATAGGGGTTGAGCCCCAGCATTTT. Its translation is CASSQLPTGIGVEPQHF.

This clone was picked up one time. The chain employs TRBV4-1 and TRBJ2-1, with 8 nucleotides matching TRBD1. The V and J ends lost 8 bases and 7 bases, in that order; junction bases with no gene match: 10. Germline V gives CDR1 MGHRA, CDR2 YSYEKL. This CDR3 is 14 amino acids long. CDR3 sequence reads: CASGAGTGLNEQFF. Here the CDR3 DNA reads TGCGCCAGCGGGGCTGGGACAGGTTTGAATGAGCAGTTCTTC.

The CDR3: CASSQATGERISPLHF. For the CDR3, the DNA is TGTGCCAGCAGCCAAGCGACAGGGGAGCGAATTTCACCCCTCCACTTT. This chain links TRBV4-2 with TRBJ1-6; 8 bases are a match to TRBD1. Trimming cost V 1 base and J 9 bases; bases outside gene matches: 8. This CDR3 is 16 amino acids long. Germline V CDR1 and CDR2: LGHNA, YNFKEQ.

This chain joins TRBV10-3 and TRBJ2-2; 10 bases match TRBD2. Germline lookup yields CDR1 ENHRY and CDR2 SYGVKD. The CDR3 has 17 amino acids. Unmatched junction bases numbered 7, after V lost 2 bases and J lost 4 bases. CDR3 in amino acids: CAISEVEASGSTGELFF. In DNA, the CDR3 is TGTGCCATCAGTGAGGTTGAGGCTAGCGGGAGCACCGGGGAGCTGTTTTTT.

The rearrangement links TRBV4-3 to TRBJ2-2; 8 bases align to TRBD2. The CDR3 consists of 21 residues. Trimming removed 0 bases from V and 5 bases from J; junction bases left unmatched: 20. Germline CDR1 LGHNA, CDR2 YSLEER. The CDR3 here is CASSQDRPGGESGTGTGELFF. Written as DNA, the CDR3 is TGCGCCAGCAGCCAAGACCGCCCCGGGGGGGAAAGCGGGACTGGAACCGGGGAGCTGTTTTTT.

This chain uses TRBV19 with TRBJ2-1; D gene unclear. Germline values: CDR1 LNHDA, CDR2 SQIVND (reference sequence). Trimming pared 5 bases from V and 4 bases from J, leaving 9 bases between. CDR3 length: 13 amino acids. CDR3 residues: CASSWSVYNEQFF. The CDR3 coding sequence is TGTGCCAGTAGTTGGAGCGTATACAATGAGCAGTTCTTC.

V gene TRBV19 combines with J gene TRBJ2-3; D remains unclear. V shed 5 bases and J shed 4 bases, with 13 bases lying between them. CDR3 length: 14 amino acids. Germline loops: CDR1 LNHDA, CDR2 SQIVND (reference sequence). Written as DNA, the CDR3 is TGTGCCAGTAGTGGTTTACCGGGTCCAGATACGCAGTATTTT. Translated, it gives CASSGLPGPDTQYF.

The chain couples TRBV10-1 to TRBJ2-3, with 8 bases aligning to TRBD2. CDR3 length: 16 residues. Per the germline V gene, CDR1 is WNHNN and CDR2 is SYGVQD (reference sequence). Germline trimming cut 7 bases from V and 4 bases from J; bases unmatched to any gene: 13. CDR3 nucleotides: TGCGCCAGCATTTACAACCGAGCGGGAGAGCCAGATACGCAGTATTTT. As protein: CASIYNRAGEPDTQYF.

The CDR3 protein is CASSETSVNSYEQYF. DNA of the CDR3: TGTGCCAGCAGCGAAACTAGCGTAAACTCCTACGAGCAGTACTTC. The V call is TRBV7-9, the J call TRBJ2-7; 7 nucleotides align to TRBD2. Trimming removed 5 bases from V and 0 bases from J; junction bases left unmatched: 7. Germline V gives CDR1 SEHNR, CDR2 FQNEAQ (reference sequence). The CDR3 is 15 residues long.